A single sample gave rise to the 19 T cell receptor beta chains below, sequenced in a study of blood T cell repertoires in COVID-19. Clones were read by immunoSEQ multiplex PCR, and TCRdb kept only the in-frame ones, dropping some. The sample includes 280,000 or so clones, about 85% of them seen just once. The sequencing sample was made of peripheral blood. The source is a human donor in a cohort sampled during active COVID-19.

The chain has TRBV30 and TRBJ1-5; D unresolved. CDR3 length equals 14 residues. CDR1 and CDR2 (germline): GTSNPN, SVGIG (reference sequence). V was shortened by 5 bases and J by 2 bases, with 13 bases between the two germline ends. In DNA form, the CDR3 reads TGTGCCTGGGGACCAAGTAGTCGCAATCAGCCCCAGCATTTT. It specifies CAWGPSSRNQPQHF. Based on the CDR3 plus reference TRBV30 and TRBJ1-5, the full variable domain is SQTIHQWPATLVQPVGSPLSLECTVEGTSNPNLYWYRQAAGRGLQLLFYSVGIGQISSEVPQNLSASRPQDRQFILSSKKLLLSDSGFYLCAWGPSSRNQPQHFGDGTRLSIL.

The V gene is TRBV19, the J gene TRBJ1-5; a weak D match, TRBD1 (5 bases). Germline values: CDR1 LNHDA, CDR2 SQIVND (reference sequence). CDR3 length equals 15 residues. The ends were cut back, 6 bases at V and 2 bases at J, with 14 bases in the middle. CDR3 protein: CASSGGLSGNQPQHF. The CDR3, as DNA: TGTGCCAGTAGCGGGGGACTGAGCGGCAATCAGCCCCAGCATTTT.

J is TRBJ2-7 and V is TRBV10-1, with a possible D match to TRBD2 (6 bases). Trimming took 8 bases from V and 0 from J, leaving 17 bases between them. The germline CDR1 and CDR2 sequences are WNHNN and SYGVQD (reference sequence). This CDR3 is built from 15 residues. CDR3 sequence: CASGGSSKGSYEQYF. The DNA of the CDR3 is TGCGCCAGCGGGGGGTCCTCGAAGGGCTCCTACGAGCAGTACTTC.

This clone occurred a few times. This chain connects TRBV29-1 to TRBJ1-2; 8 positions match TRBD1. Germline V lookup: CDR1 SQVTM, CDR2 ANQGSEA. Trimming at V came to 1 base and at J to 7 bases, leaving 2 bases not matched to a gene. The CDR3 covers 12 residues. Written as DNA, the CDR3 is TGCAGCGTTGAAGTTACAGGGGGTGGCTACACCTTC. It is translated as CSVEVTGGGYTF.

The chain has TRBV15 and TRBJ1-1, with 10 bases fitting TRBD1. The ends lost 5 bases at V and 10 bases at J; junction bases unmatched: 7. The CDR3 consists of 13 residues. Germline V gene sequence: CDR1 LNHNV, CDR2 YYDKDF (reference sequence). The CDR3 sequence: CATSPRTGGAAFF. The CDR3 DNA is TGTGCCACCAGCCCCCGGACAGGGGGAGCAGCTTTCTTT.

Points on this clone: An end of the junction differs from the germline gene, which may be a read error. The chain joins TRBV28 to TRBJ2-3, with TRBD1 identical over 7 bases. From germline, CDR1 is MDHEN and CDR2 SYDVKM. The CDR3 has 12 residues. The DNA of the CDR3 is TGTGCCAGCAGCCTCCGGGACAGAGGGTTTTTTTTT. Its translation: CASSLRDRGFFF.

This chain uses TRBV5-4 with TRBJ2-7; D is ambiguous. Germline V lookup: CDR1 SGHNT, CDR2 YYREEE (reference sequence). This CDR3 is 14 amino acids long. Trimming removed 5 bases from V and 0 bases from J, with 12 bases in between. CDR3 in amino acids: CASRPRISSYEQYF. DNA for the CDR3: TGTGCCAGCAGGCCGAGGATCAGCTCCTACGAGCAGTACTTC.

As concerns this clone: One end of the junction fails to match germline, which may point to a read error. The V call is TRBV28, the J call TRBJ2-7, with D tentatively TRBD1 (7 bases). Germline V gives CDR1 MDHEN, CDR2 SYDVKM. CDR3 size: 15 residues. In nucleotides, the CDR3 is TGTGCCAGCAGTTTTGTCCACTCGGAGGGGGCGCTTTTGAACTTC. Translation: CASSFVHSEGALLNF.

V is TRBV6-5 and J is TRBJ2-1; D may be TRBD2 (5 bases). The CDR3 runs 14 residues. Looked up from germline, CDR1 is MNHEY and CDR2 is SVGAGI. Trimming cost V 7 bases and J 0 bases, with 10 bases left between them. The CDR3 region is CASKEGLSYNEQFF. CDR3 bases: TGTGCCAGCAAGGAAGGACTCTCCTACAATGAGCAGTTCTTC.

The rearrangement joins TRBV9 to TRBJ2-6, with 9 bases aligning to TRBD1. J lost 1 base, V lost 5 bases, and 10 bases had no gene match. The CDR3 is 18 residues long. From germline, CDR1 is SGDLS and CDR2 YYNGEE. CDR3 loop: CASSKTGGAGSGANVLTF. CDR3 nucleotides: TGTGCCAGCAGTAAAACAGGGGGCGCAGGGTCTGGGGCCAACGTCCTGACTTTC.

This clone was detected a few times. The chain uses TRBV7-2 and TRBJ1-3; D is ambiguous. Germline CDR1 reads SGHTA; CDR2 reads FQGNSA. V lost 1 base to trimming and J lost 3 bases, with 4 bases between them. This CDR3 has 13 amino acids. The CDR3 DNA is TGTGCCAGCAGCTTAGGACTTGGAAACACCATATATTTT. It is translated as CASSLGLGNTIYF.

This chain uses TRBV7-2 with TRBJ2-7, with no clear D. Germline V gene data show CDR1 as SGHTA and CDR2 as FQGNSA. The CDR3 runs to 16 residues. The V and J ends lost 5 bases and 3 bases respectively, with 20 bases between them. Written as DNA, the CDR3 is TGTGCCAGCAGCGCCCGTCAAAGGCAGAGGTTCTACGAGCAGTACTTC. Protein sequence: CASSARQRQRFYEQYF.

The chain carries TRBV27 and TRBJ2-1, with 16 bases fitting TRBD2. Germline CDR1 is MNHEY and CDR2 is SMNVEV (reference sequence). The ends lost 5 bases at V and 7 bases at J; junction bases unmatched: 8. This CDR3 spans 17 amino acids. In DNA, the CDR3 is TGTGCCAGCAGTCCCCCGTCGGGACTAGCGGGAGGGAATGAGCAGTTCTTC. This codes for CASSPPSGLAGGNEQFF.

This chain connects TRBV11-1 to TRBJ2-7, with TRBD1 identical over 9 bases. V lost 4 bases to trimming and J lost 5 bases; unmatched junction nucleotides: 6. Germline-derived CDR1 and CDR2 are SGHAT and FQDESV (reference sequence). The CDR3 has 14 amino acids. The CDR3 DNA sequence: TGTGCCAGCAGCTCACAGGGGGCGATAGACGAGCAGTACTTC. Translation: CASSSQGAIDEQYF.

The V gene is TRBV7-6, the J gene TRBJ1-1; the D gene is possibly TRBD1 (6 bases). V gave up 3 bases and J gave up 1 base, with 15 bases separating them. Germline CDR1 SGHVS, CDR2 FNYEAQ. The length of the CDR3 is 16 residues. The CDR3 reads CASSLIGGHGNTEAFF. For the CDR3, the DNA is TGTGCCAGCAGCTTGATCGGGGGGCACGGGAACACTGAAGCTTTCTTT.

This clone was seen a few times. V gene TRBV2 combines with J gene TRBJ1-5, with 9 bases fitting TRBD1. Germline V CDR1 and CDR2: SNHLY, FYNNEI. The CDR3 extends over 13 amino acids. V lost 6 bases, J lost 7 bases, and 4 bases stayed unmatched. Here the CDR3 DNA reads TGTGCCAGCAGGGATGACAGGGGGCAGCCCCAGCATTTT. Translation gives CASRDDRGQPQHF.

The chain recombines TRBV25-1 with TRBJ2-1; TRBD1 agrees at 7 bases. Germline CDR1 reads MGHDK; CDR2 reads SYGVNS. V was clipped by 5 bases and J by 6 bases; unmatched bases: 10. The CDR3 totals 15 residues. CDR3 sequence reads: CASSLTGPLGNEQFF. The CDR3, as DNA: TGTGCCAGCAGTCTGACAGGGCCTTTGGGCAATGAGCAGTTCTTC.

V gene TRBV7-2 combines with J gene TRBJ1-5; 7 bases agree with TRBD1. Germline trimming cut 2 bases from V and 9 bases from J; bases unmatched to any gene: 10. Germline V gene lookup returns CDR1 SGHTA and CDR2 FQGNSA. This CDR3 region has 15 residues. The CDR3 loop reads CASSLSAQNRGPQHF. The DNA of the CDR3 is TGTGCCAGCAGCTTATCTGCCCAAAACAGGGGGCCCCAGCATTTT.

The gene calls are TRBV7-6 and TRBJ2-7; 8 nucleotides agree with TRBD1. CDR1 and CDR2 from the germline V gene are SGHVS and FNYEAQ. CDR3 length: 15 residues. V lost 5 bases to trimming and J lost 2 bases; unmatched junction nucleotides: 8. The CDR3 spells CASSVAGTGTYEQYF. The DNA for the CDR3 is TGTGCCAGCAGCGTGGCCGGGACAGGCACCTACGAGCAGTACTTC.